This T cell receptor beta chain was documented in a study of control samples from healthy donors and cancer patients. Repertoires were generated with immunoSEQ multiplex PCR, while TCRdb's copy carries only in-frame clones and drops some. The sample carries about 140,000 clones, around 88% recorded once. Germline CDR1 and CDR2: LNHNV and YYDKDF (reference sequence). V was pared by 3 bases and J by 12 bases, with 15 bases between. The CDR3 is 12 amino acids. This TCR was sampled from a man between 18 and 35 years old in good health. This chain joins TRBV15 and TRBJ2-7; D is unclear. The sequenced sample consisted of blood. CDR3 residues: CATSREGPLRYF. For the CDR3, the DNA is TGTGCCACCAGCAGGGAAGGACCGTTACGGTACTTC.